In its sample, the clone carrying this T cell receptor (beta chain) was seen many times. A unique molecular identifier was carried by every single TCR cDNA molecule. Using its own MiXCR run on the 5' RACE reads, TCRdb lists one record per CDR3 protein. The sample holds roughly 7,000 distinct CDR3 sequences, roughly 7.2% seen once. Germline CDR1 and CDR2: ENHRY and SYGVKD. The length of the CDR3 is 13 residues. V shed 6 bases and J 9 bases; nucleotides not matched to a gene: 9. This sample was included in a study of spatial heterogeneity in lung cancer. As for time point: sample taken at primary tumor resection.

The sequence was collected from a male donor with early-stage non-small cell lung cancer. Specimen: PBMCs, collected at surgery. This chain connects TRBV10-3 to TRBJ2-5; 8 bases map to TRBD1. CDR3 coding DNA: TGTGCCATCAGGCCGGACAGGGATGGGTCCCAGTACTTC. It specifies CAIRPDRDGSQYF.